The 27 T cell receptor beta chains below come from one sample, sequenced in a study of T cells in Graves' hyperthyroidism and ophthalmopathy. RNA transcripts were the template for amplifying TCR beta CDR3 regions. The TCR CDR3 first-round RT-PCR relied on the HTBI primer set. MiXCR, run by TCRdb on the multiplex PCR reads, gives a single entry per CDR3 protein. The repertoire includes 250,000 to 300,000 distinct CDR3 sequences, 13% of them detected once, and almost 8% sits in the top ten. Sequencing input: blood. These receptors were obtained from a woman in her thirties with Graves' hyperthyroidism that later progressed to Graves' ophthalmopathy.

This clonotype was found many times. V and J are TRBV7-9 and TRBJ2-7; TRBD2 agrees at 7 bases. CDR3 size: 17 residues. Germline CDR1 reads SEHNR; CDR2 reads FQNEAQ (reference sequence). V gave up 2 bases and J gave up 1 base; unmatched junction bases: 11. Here the CDR3 DNA reads TGTGCCAGCAGCTTATCTGGCGGGAGCTTTGGTTCCTACGAGCAGTACTTC. It specifies CASSLSGGSFGSYEQYF.

The CDR3 DNA sequence: TGCGCCAGCAGCCAAGATTGGCGGGGCTCTGGGGCCAACGTCCTGACTTTC. It encodes CASSQDWRGSGANVLTF. The rearrangement uses TRBV4-3 and TRBJ2-6; tentative D call: TRBD2 (6 bases). This CDR3 is 17 amino acids long. The V gene's germline CDR1 is LGHNA and CDR2 YSLEER. The V gene lost 0 bases and the J gene lost 0 bases, with 9 bases spanning the gap.

This clonotype came up a few times. V is TRBV29-1 and J is TRBJ2-1; D is unresolved. The length of the CDR3 is 12 residues. CDR1 is SQVTM and CDR2 is ANQGSEA in the germline V gene. Between the trimmed V and J ends, which lost 2 bases and 4 bases, there was a span of 6 bases. This CDR3 is CSVEQEYNEQFF. CDR3 DNA: TGCAGCGTTGAACAGGAATACAATGAGCAGTTCTTC.

This clonotype was observed a few times. The CDR3 region has the DNA TGCGCCAGCAGCCCCGTCCTGGCGGGAGTTCGTGACGATACGCAGTATTTT. Its protein product is CASSPVLAGVRDDTQYF. The chain couples TRBV4-3 to TRBJ2-3, with 7 bases lining up with TRBD2. CDR1 and CDR2 (germline): LGHNA, YSLEER. V lost 4 bases to trimming and J lost 6 bases; unmatched junction nucleotides: 16. This CDR3 comprises 17 residues.

This clonotype was recorded many times. The chain combines TRBV12-3 or TRBV12-4 with TRBJ1-4, with unresolved D. The germline V and J ends were trimmed by 8 bases and 7 bases, with 8 bases remaining between them. This CDR3 is 11 amino acids long. The CDR3, as DNA: TGTGCCAGCGGGCAGGCTGAAAAACTGTTTTTT. Its translation is CASGQAEKLFF.

This clonotype was seen at least ten times. The chain recombines TRBV29-1 with TRBJ1-2; D remains ambiguous. Germline V lookup: CDR1 SQVTM, CDR2 ANQGSEA. The CDR3 is made up of 11 amino acids. Trimming took 4 bases from V and 8 from J, leaving 11 bases between them. Here the CDR3 reads CSVGGPEGYTF. Written as DNA, the CDR3 is TGCAGCGTTGGCGGGCCTGAAGGCTACACCTTC. The variable domain in full, with the rest retrieved from reference TRBV29-1 and TRBJ1-2, is SAVISQKPSRDICQRGTSLTIQCQVDSQVTMMFWYRQQPGQSLTLIATANQGSEATYESGFVIDKFPISRPNLTFSTLTVSNMSPEDSSIYLCSVGGPEGYTFGSGTRLTVV.

There are many counts of this clonotype. This chain links TRBV12-3 or TRBV12-4 with TRBJ2-4, with 12 bases that match TRBD2. The V gene end was trimmed by 3 bases and the J gene end by 0 bases; junction bases not matched to a gene: 6. This CDR3 has 18 amino acids. The CDR3 DNA follows: TGTGCCAGCAGTTTGTTTCTAGCGGGAGGGTTAGCCAAAAACATTCAGTACTTC. This sequence encodes CASSLFLAGGLAKNIQYF.

This clonotype was seen ten or more times. The rearrangement uses TRBV7-2 and TRBJ2-5; 10 nucleotides match TRBD2. The CDR3 loop spans 13 amino acids. The germline V gene has CDR1 SGHTA and CDR2 FQGNSA. Germline trimming cut 5 bases from V and 5 bases from J; bases unmatched to any gene: 2. CDR3 DNA: TGTGCCAGCAGCAGCGGGAGGGCGGAGACCCAGTACTTC. This sequence encodes CASSSGRAETQYF.

This clonotype was seen a few times. This sequence joins TRBV9 and TRBJ2-2; TRBD1 matches at 7 bases. J lost 8 bases, V lost 4 bases, and 11 bases had no gene match. This CDR3 is 15 amino acids long. Germline V gives CDR1 SGDLS, CDR2 YYNGEE. This CDR3 reads CASSTRQGISGELFF. The CDR3 DNA follows: TGTGCCAGCAGCACAAGACAGGGAATCTCGGGGGAGCTGTTTTTT. Based on the CDR3 plus reference TRBV9 and TRBJ2-2, the full variable domain is DSGVTQTPKHLITATGQRVTLRCSPRSGDLSVYWYQQSLDQGLQFLIQYYNGEERAKGNILERFSAQQFPDLHSELNLSSLELGDSALYFCASSTRQGISGELFFGEGSRLTVL.

This clonotype was counted at least ten times. The V and J genes are TRBV7-8 and TRBJ2-1; D is possibly TRBD2 (5 bases). V lost 0 bases to trimming and J lost 5 bases, with 17 bases between them. This CDR3 is built from 17 residues. The germline V gene has CDR1 SGHVS and CDR2 FQNEAQ. In DNA, the CDR3 is TGTGCCAGCAGCTTAGCGCGTTTGAGCGGCCAGAACAATGAGCAGTTCTTC. This encodes CASSLARLSGQNNEQFF.

This clonotype occurred many times. This sequence joins TRBV20-1 and TRBJ2-1; TRBD2 aligns across 9 bases. V lost 6 bases and J lost 4; bases outside the gene matches: 7. Germline-derived CDR1 and CDR2 are DFQATT and SNEGSKA (reference sequence). The length of the CDR3 is 14 residues. CDR3 sequence (DNA): TGCAGTGCGCAGCCTAGCGGGGTTTACAATGAGCAGTTCTTC. Translating it yields CSAQPSGVYNEQFF.

With regard to this clonotype: This may be a read error: a much more frequent sequence differs by one nucleotide. This chain joins TRBV18 and TRBJ2-1; perhaps D is TRBD1 or TRBD2 (5 bases each). This CDR3 region has 13 residues. Germline CDR1 reads KGHSH; CDR2 reads LQKENI. CDR3 loop: CASSAGTGNEQLF. DNA for the CDR3: TGTGCCAGCTCAGCCGGGACCGGCAATGAGCAGCTCTTC.

Many counts were recorded for this clonotype. The rearrangement links TRBV20-1 to TRBJ2-1; a weak D match, TRBD2 (6 bases). V was trimmed by 0 bases and J by 3 bases, leaving 12 bases between them. The CDR3 totals 15 residues. CDR1 is DFQATT and CDR2 is SNEGSKA in the germline V gene (reference sequence). The chain's CDR3 is CSAREGLAHYNEQFF. The CDR3, as DNA: TGCAGTGCTAGAGAGGGGCTAGCGCACTACAATGAGCAGTTCTTC.

The table lists this clonotype with many counts. This sequence joins TRBV6-1 and TRBJ2-3; D may be TRBD1 (6 bases). V was clipped by 5 bases and J by 4 bases, with 13 bases between them. Germline CDR1 and CDR2: MNHNS and SASEGT. This CDR3 is 14 amino acids long. The chain's CDR3 is CASSRPGVPDTQYF. DNA of the CDR3: TGTGCCAGCAGTAGACCAGGGGTCCCAGATACGCAGTATTTT.

This clonotype was seen at least ten times. This chain links TRBV7-2 with TRBJ2-5, with D perhaps TRBD2 (6 bases). The CDR3 runs 12 residues. Looked up from germline, CDR1 is SGHTA and CDR2 is FQGNSA. V lost 8 bases, J lost 2 bases, and 9 bases lay in between. CDR3: CASSRGQETQYF. CDR3 bases: TGTGCCAGCTCACGGGGGCAAGAGACCCAGTACTTC.

The rearrangement uses TRBV6-2 or TRBV6-3 and TRBJ1-2, with D maybe TRBD1 (5 bases). The CDR3 extends over 13 amino acids. The germline V and J ends were trimmed by 6 bases and 4 bases, with 12 bases remaining between them. Germline-derived CDR1 and CDR2 are MNHEY and SVGEGT. The chain's CDR3 is CASSYPDSYGYTF. In DNA, the CDR3 is TGTGCCAGCAGCTACCCCGACAGCTATGGCTACACCTTC.

Notes on this clonotype: At one boundary the junction diverges from the germline segment, which might be a read error. This chain connects TRBV20-1 to TRBJ1-2; the match to TRBD1 covers 7 bases. This CDR3 is 13 amino acids long. Germline loops: CDR1 DFQATT, CDR2 SNEGSKA (reference sequence). DNA of the CDR3: TGCAGTGCCGAAGAGGGGGCTAACCATGGCTACACCTTC. Encoded protein: CSAEEGANHGYTF.

In this sample, this clonotype turned up a few times. V is TRBV20-1 and J is TRBJ2-5; the match to TRBD2 covers 10 bases. The CDR3 runs 15 residues. Germline V lookup: CDR1 DFQATT, CDR2 SNEGSKA (reference sequence). The V gene end was trimmed by 0 bases and the J gene end by 5 bases; junction bases not matched to a gene: 6. The DNA for the CDR3 is TGCAGTGCTAGAGATCGGCTAGCGGGAGATGAGACCCAGTACTTC. Encoded protein: CSARDRLAGDETQYF.

The sample holds many counts of this clonotype. V and J are TRBV20-1 and TRBJ1-2, with a possible D match to TRBD1 (5 bases). With 2 bases removed from V and 12 bases from J, the gap between germline ends came to 19 bases. The CDR3 contains 13 residues. Germline values: CDR1 DFQATT, CDR2 SNEGSKA (reference sequence). The CDR3 DNA reads as TGCAGTGCTAGACCTGGGACGGGCGTTTTCAACACCTTC. Protein sequence: CSARPGTGVFNTF.

The table lists this clonotype with a few counts. This chain uses TRBV14 with TRBJ2-5; TRBD2 matches 8 bases. This CDR3 contains 18 residues. CDR1 SGHDN and CDR2 FVKESK come from the germline V gene. V lost 0 bases and J lost 2; bases outside the gene matches: 11. The CDR3 spells CASSQDRSRSGRQETQYF. Here the CDR3 DNA reads TGTGCCAGCAGCCAAGACCGCTCGAGGAGCGGGAGACAAGAGACCCAGTACTTC. The full variable domain, rest sourced from reference TRBV14 and TRBJ2-5, is EAGVTQFPSHSVIEKGQTVTLRCDPISGHDNLYWYRRVMGKEIKFLLHFVKESKQDESGMPNNRFLAERTGGTYSTLKVQPAELEDSGVYFCASSQDRSRSGRQETQYFGPGTRLLVL.

Only a few counts were recorded for this clonotype. CDR3: CSVERAGVPGELFF. DNA for the CDR3: TGCAGCGTTGAACGGGCAGGGGTCCCCGGGGAGCTGTTTTTT. The V and J genes are TRBV29-1 and TRBJ2-2; D is perhaps TRBD1 (6 bases). There are 14 residues in the CDR3. Trimming removed 2 bases from V and 6 bases from J, with 13 bases in between. From germline, CDR1 is SQVTM and CDR2 ANQGSEA.

This clonotype showed up many times. The V and J genes are TRBV6-2 or TRBV6-3 and TRBJ2-1; 11 bases line up with TRBD2. The ends lost 7 bases at V and 3 bases at J; junction bases unmatched: 2. Germline values: CDR1 MNHEY, CDR2 SVGEGT. CDR3 length: 14 amino acids. The CDR3 coding sequence is TGTGCCAGCATCGGGACTAGCGGCTACAATGAGCAGTTCTTC. Translation: CASIGTSGYNEQFF.

This clonotype came up once. The V and J genes are TRBV6-1 and TRBJ2-2, with 12 bases aligning to TRBD2. With V trimmed by 6 bases and J by 6 bases, 5 bases remained unmatched. The CDR3 sequence is 15 residues long. The V gene's germline CDR1 is MNHNS and CDR2 SASEGT. The CDR3 sequence is CASSRLAGEAGELFF. CDR3 sequence (DNA): TGTGCCAGCAGCCGACTAGCGGGAGAGGCCGGGGAGCTGTTTTTT.

This clonotype was found many times. The chain combines TRBV27 with TRBJ2-1; tentative D call: TRBD2 (6 bases). Germline V CDR1 and CDR2: MNHEY, SMNVEV (reference sequence). This CDR3 comprises 15 residues. V gave up 5 bases and J gave up 4 bases, with 15 bases separating them. The CDR3 DNA sequence: TGTGCCAGCAGTCCCCCTAGCGCCACATACAATGAGCAGTTCTTC. It is translated as CASSPPSATYNEQFF.

This clonotype was seen repeatedly, ten times or more. The chain joins TRBV30 to TRBJ2-3; no clear D. The germline V gene encodes CDR1 GTSNPN and CDR2 SVGIG (reference sequence). The CDR3 length is 12 residues. V shed 1 base and J shed 2 bases, with 4 bases lying between them. The CDR3 DNA reads TGTGCCTGGAGTGATTACACAGATACGCAGTATTTT. This gives the protein CAWSDYTDTQYF.

The chain links TRBV5-8 to TRBJ2-2; 9 bases agree with TRBD2. This CDR3 is built from 18 residues. V lost 3 bases and J lost 4; bases outside the gene matches: 13. In germline, CDR1 is SGHTS, CDR2 YDEGEE. In DNA form, the CDR3 reads TGTGCCAGCAGCTCAGCCCCTATAGCGGGAGTCCCCACCGGGGAGCTGTTTTTT. Translating gives CASSSAPIAGVPTGELFF.

This clonotype was observed at least ten times. The chain links TRBV28 to TRBJ1-2; D gene uncertain. Germline V gene data show CDR1 as MDHEN and CDR2 as SYDVKM. V was clipped by 3 bases and J by 8 bases, with 7 bases between them. This CDR3 has 11 residues. DNA of the CDR3: TGTGCCAGCAGTTTTCAGTCGGGCTACACCTTC. Its protein product is CASSFQSGYTF.